The 27 T cell receptor beta chains reported below all come from one sample, sequenced in a study of blood T cell repertoires in COVID-19 (dated by TCRdb to about 2020). The library came from the immunoSEQ multiplex PCR assay. TCRdb obtained this table from immuneACCESS and retained in-frame rearrangements with V and J assigned. These tables miss some clones; where compared with another copy, unresolved V genes account for less than half of the shortfall, and the remainder is unexplained. This sample is represented by fewer than 25,000 clones; 70% to 90% of them were singletons. The ten largest clonotypes hold around 6% of the sample. Sequencing was carried out using peripheral blood. Every receptor here comes from a human donor in a cohort sampled during active COVID-19.

The chain recombines TRBV4-1 with TRBJ1-1, with D unclear. Germline values: CDR1 MGHRA, CDR2 YSYEKL. The CDR3 extends over 15 amino acids. V was cut by 0 bases and J by 2 bases, with 10 bases left in between. CDR3 amino acids: CASSQEAAINTEAFF. In nucleotides, the CDR3 is TGCGCCAGCAGCCAAGAGGCGGCCATTAACACTGAAGCTTTCTTT.

The chain couples TRBV6-6 to TRBJ2-1; unclear D gene. V was pared by 4 bases and J by 4 bases, with 5 bases between. CDR1 MNHNY and CDR2 SVGAGI come from the germline V gene (reference sequence). This CDR3 region has 12 residues. Here the CDR3 reads CASSSGYNEQFF. The CDR3 coding sequence is TGTGCCAGCAGTTCAGGTTACAATGAGCAGTTCTTC.

The chain uses TRBV30 and TRBJ1-3, with 7 positions matching TRBD1. The CDR3 runs 13 residues. Looked up from germline, CDR1 is GTSNPN and CDR2 is SVGIG (reference sequence). Written as DNA, the CDR3 is TGTATCGGGACAGCTCCCTTCGGAAACACCATATATTTT. The encoded protein is CIGTAPFGNTIYF.

The V call is TRBV29-1, the J call TRBJ1-1, with D unresolved. Germline V gene lookup returns CDR1 SQVTM and CDR2 ANQGSEA. The CDR3 length is 13 residues. V was trimmed by 6 bases and J by 0 bases, leaving 11 bases between them. This CDR3 is CSVSTRMNTEAFF. CDR3 sequence (DNA): TGCAGCGTGTCGACACGCATGAACACTGAAGCTTTCTTT.

V is TRBV27 and J is TRBJ2-1; maybe TRBD2 (6 bases). V was trimmed by 0 bases and J by 8 bases, leaving 8 bases between them. The CDR3 loop spans 13 amino acids. CDR1 and CDR2 (germline): MNHEY, SMNVEV (reference sequence). CDR3 in DNA: TGTGCCAGCAGTTTATCCGGGAGTGATGAGCAGTTCTTC. Its protein product is CASSLSGSDEQFF.

The chain employs TRBV9 and TRBJ2-7, with TRBD2 matching 10 bases. Trimming took 3 bases from V and 2 from J; bases not matched to a gene: 2. CDR1 SGDLS and CDR2 YYNGEE come from the germline V gene. This CDR3 is built from 14 residues. The DNA for the CDR3 is TGTGCCAGCAGCGCTAGCGGGAGCCCCTACGAGCAGTACTTC. Translated, it gives CASSASGSPYEQYF.

The chain is built from TRBV6-2 or TRBV6-3 and TRBJ2-7, with 9 positions matching TRBD1. This CDR3 has 17 residues. Germline V gives CDR1 MNHEY, CDR2 SVGEGT. V was clipped by 5 bases and J by 4 bases; unmatched bases: 15. CDR3 nucleotide sequence: TGTGCCAGCAGTAGCCGGGACAGGGTGGTGGCTAGGTACGAGCAGTACTTC. It is translated as CASSSRDRVVARYEQYF.

This chain uses TRBV7-9 with TRBJ2-5; D possibly corresponds to TRBD2 (6 bases). Germline lookup yields CDR1 SEHNR and CDR2 FQNEAQ (reference sequence). V was clipped by 0 bases and J by 2 bases, with 10 bases between them. The CDR3 loop spans 15 amino acids. CDR3 region: CASSLAGGLQETQYF. CDR3 nucleotide sequence: TGTGCCAGCAGCTTAGCGGGGGGACTTCAAGAGACCCAGTACTTC.

This rearrangement joins TRBV9 to TRBJ2-1, with 7 bases matching TRBD2. This CDR3 region has 14 residues. Looked up from germline, CDR1 is SGDLS and CDR2 is YYNGEE. With 3 bases clipped from V and 3 bases from J, the junction kept 3 bases outside the gene matches. CDR3 residues: CASSASGIYNEQFF. As DNA, the CDR3 is TGTGCCAGCAGCGCTAGCGGCATCTACAATGAGCAGTTCTTC. The full variable domain, with the rest looked up from reference TRBV9 and TRBJ2-1, is DSGVTQTPKHLITATGQRVTLRCSPRSGDLSVYWYQQSLDQGLQFLIQYYNGEERAKGNILERFSAQQFPDLHSELNLSSLELGDSALYFCASSASGIYNEQFFGPGTRLTVL.

The V call is TRBV13, the J call TRBJ2-6; 7 positions agree with TRBD1. The CDR3 totals 15 residues. Germline CDR1 reads PRHDT; CDR2 reads FYEKMQ (reference sequence). The V segment lost 5 bases and the J segment 1 base; nucleotides outside the gene matches: 2. In DNA form, the CDR3 reads TGTGCCAGCAGCGCGACAGGGTCTGGGGCCAACGTCCTGACTTTC. Its translation is CASSATGSGANVLTF. Based on the CDR3 plus reference TRBV13 and TRBJ2-6, the full variable domain is AAGVIQSPRHLIKEKRETATLKCYPIPRHDTVYWYQQGPGQDPQFLISFYEKMQSDKGSIPDRFSAQQFSDYHSELNMSSLELGDSALYFCASSATGSGANVLTFGAGSRLTVL.

This chain joins TRBV4-1 and TRBJ2-1; D not certain. The CDR3 has 14 amino acids. V gave up 1 base and J gave up 3 bases, with 7 bases separating them. Germline CDR1 is MGHRA and CDR2 is YSYEKL. CDR3 in amino acids: CASSQVLLYNEQFF. The CDR3 bases are TGCGCCAGCAGCCAAGTACTCCTCTACAATGAGCAGTTCTTC.

This clone has a handful of counts. The chain is built from TRBV5-1 and TRBJ1-3; the match to TRBD1 covers 7 bases. V lost 4 bases and J lost 4; bases outside the gene matches: 8. The germline gives CDR1 SGHRS, CDR2 YFSETQ. This CDR3 is built from 15 residues. CDR3 amino acids: CASSVTGAPGNTIYF. CDR3 DNA: TGCGCCAGCAGCGTAACAGGGGCGCCAGGAAACACCATATATTTT.

V usage is TRBV6-5 and J usage is TRBJ1-6, with D perhaps matching TRBD1 (6 bases). Per the germline V gene, CDR1 is MNHEY and CDR2 is SVGAGI. Trimming removed 7 bases at V and 6 bases at J, with 16 bases between. The CDR3 consists of 15 residues. The CDR3 loop is CASIYLGAGNSPLHF. As DNA, the CDR3 is TGTGCCAGCATCTACCTGGGGGCTGGTAATTCACCCCTCCACTTT.

This clone was seen a single time. The J gene is TRBJ2-2, the V gene TRBV10-2; TRBD1 matches at 9 bases. The length of the CDR3 is 17 residues. The germline V gene has CDR1 WSHSY and CDR2 SAAADI. V lost 2 bases and J lost 0; bases outside the gene matches: 4. The CDR3 DNA follows: TGCGCCAGCAGTGAGAGTTGGACAGGGGCGAACACCGGGGAGCTGTTTTTT. Amino acid sequence: CASSESWTGANTGELFF.

The V call is TRBV28, the J call TRBJ1-4, with 7 bases that match TRBD1. This CDR3 region has 13 residues. With V trimmed by 7 bases and J by 8 bases, 7 bases remained unmatched. In germline, CDR1 is MDHEN, CDR2 SYDVKM. The CDR3 reads CASNLLTGEKLFF. The CDR3 nucleotides are TGTGCCAGCAATCTCCTGACAGGGGAAAAACTGTTTTTT.

This chain joins TRBV28 and TRBJ1-6; a possible D gene is TRBD1 (6 bases). The CDR3 consists of 15 residues. Trimming left V 4 bases short and J 1 base short, with 8 bases between. Germline loops: CDR1 MDHEN, CDR2 SYDVKM. The CDR3: CASSYTGSYNSPLHF. CDR3 bases: TGTGCCAGCAGTTATACAGGGTCCTATAATTCACCCCTCCACTTT.

This clone was seen only a few times. This chain connects TRBV2 to TRBJ2-2; TRBD1 matches at 10 bases. CDR3 length: 14 amino acids. The germline V gene encodes CDR1 SNHLY and CDR2 FYNNEI. The V and J ends lost 8 bases and 6 bases, in that order; junction bases with no gene match: 6. The CDR3 DNA sequence: TGTGCCAGCGGTGGGGACAGGGGCGCCGGGGAGCTGTTTTTT. Protein: CASGGDRGAGELFF.

CDR3 nucleotides: TGCGCCAGCAGCTTGGGGACAGGGAAGAGGACTGAAGCTTTCTTT. It is translated as CASSLGTGKRTEAFF. J is TRBJ1-1 and V is TRBV5-1; TRBD1 matches at 8 bases. The CDR3 consists of 15 residues. The germline V gene encodes CDR1 SGHRS and CDR2 YFSETQ. Germline trimming cut 0 bases from V and 5 bases from J; bases unmatched to any gene: 6.

The chain is built from TRBV5-1 and TRBJ2-4, with D possibly matching TRBD1 (6 bases). Trimming took off 0 bases at V and 5 bases at J, with 9 bases between the two ends. The CDR3 runs 14 residues. The germline V gene has CDR1 SGHRS and CDR2 YFSETQ. CDR3 bases: TGCGCCAGCAGCTTGGGGGGACAAGAAAACATTCAGTACTTC. It yields the protein CASSLGGQENIQYF.

The J gene is TRBJ2-1, the V gene TRBV3-1 (or the pseudogene TRBV3-2), with 8 bases identical to TRBD2. The germline CDR1 and CDR2 sequences are LGHDT and YNNKEL (reference sequence). The CDR3 sequence is 16 residues long. V was pared by 4 bases and J by 4 bases, with 9 bases of the junction left unmatched. Here the CDR3 DNA reads TGTGCCAGCAGCCCTCCCGTCTTAGCGGGATACAATGAGCAGTTCTTC. Its translation is CASSPPVLAGYNEQFF.

Remarks on this clone: The junction differs from germline at one of its ends, possibly a read error. The genes are TRBV5-1 and TRBJ1-1; the D gene is possibly TRBD1 (6 bases). CDR1 is SGHRS and CDR2 is YFSETQ in the germline V gene. The CDR3 has 16 amino acids. CDR3 protein: CARSLGGGPRGTEAFF. CDR3 sequence (DNA): TGCGCCCGCAGCTTGGGGGGGGGCCCACGGGGCACTGAAGCTTTCTTT.

Written as DNA, the CDR3 is TGTGCCAGCAGCTTGGTTCCTCCTAAAGCCGGACTAGCGTCGAATGAGCAGTTCTTC. It is translated as CASSLVPPKAGLASNEQFF. The chain recombines TRBV5-8 with TRBJ2-1; 9 bases are a match to TRBD2. The germline gives CDR1 SGHTS, CDR2 YDEGEE. This CDR3 contains 19 residues. The V segment lost 0 bases and the J segment 7 bases; nucleotides outside the gene matches: 17. Based on the CDR3 plus reference TRBV5-8 and TRBJ2-1, the full variable domain is EAGVTQSPTHLIKTRGQQATLRCSPISGHTSVYWYQQALGLGLQFLLWYDEGEERNRGNFPPRFSGRQFPNYSSELNVNALELEDSALYLCASSLVPPKAGLASNEQFFGPGTRLTVL.

J is TRBJ2-7 and V is TRBV7-2; 11 bases fit TRBD2. The CDR3 has 16 residues. After removal of 2 bases from V and 3 bases from J, the junction contained 6 bases not matched to a gene. The V gene's germline CDR1 is SGHTA and CDR2 FQGNSA. In nucleotides, the CDR3 is TGTGCCAGCAGCTTAAGGGGACTAGCGGCTAGCTACGAGCAGTACTTC. It encodes CASSLRGLAASYEQYF.

V and J are TRBV12-3 or TRBV12-4 and TRBJ1-1; possible D gene TRBD1, 5 bases. V was shortened by 3 bases and J by 5 bases, with 10 bases between the two germline ends. This CDR3 has 13 residues. The DNA for the CDR3 is TGTGCCAGCAGTTTGGTAGGGGATACTGAAGCTTTCTTT. Residues: CASSLVGDTEAFF.

The chain links TRBV15 to TRBJ1-1; TRBD1 agrees at 10 bases. V trimming: 3 bases; J trimming: 7 bases; junction bases outside the gene matches: 8. The germline CDR1 and CDR2 sequences are LNHNV and YYDKDF (reference sequence). The CDR3 extends over 15 amino acids. CDR3 sequence reads: CATSRDRGKTGEAFF. As DNA, the CDR3 is TGTGCCACCAGCAGGGACAGGGGGAAAACAGGTGAAGCTTTCTTT.

This chain uses TRBV7-2 with TRBJ2-7, with TRBD2 matching 15 bases. The CDR3 sequence is 16 residues long. The V gene end was trimmed by 3 bases and the J gene end by 2 bases; junction bases not matched to a gene: 2. Germline V lookup: CDR1 SGHTA, CDR2 FQGNSA. CDR3 nucleotides: TGTGCCAGCAGCTTCCGGACTAGCGGGAGGGCCTACGAGCAGTACTTC. It is translated as CASSFRTSGRAYEQYF.

This rearrangement joins TRBV4-1 to TRBJ2-5; the match to TRBD1 covers 12 bases. Unmatched junction bases numbered 14, after V lost 1 base and J lost 11 bases. CDR1 and CDR2 from the germline V gene are MGHRA and YSYEKL. The CDR3 sequence is 17 residues long. This CDR3 is CASSQAVAGTGGFRQYF. CDR3 DNA: TGCGCCAGCAGCCAAGCGGTAGCCGGGACAGGGGGCTTTAGGCAGTACTTC.